This TCR beta chain emerged from a study of blood T cell repertoires in COVID-19. Overall study context: Both acute and convalescent COVID-19 samples were obtained from the United States, Italy and Spain. The analysed material was cDNA or gDNA that came from T cells, B-cell-depleted T cells, or PBMCs.

This CDR3 is built from 14 residues. The germline gives CDR1 MDHEN, CDR2 SYDVKM. Trimming at V came to 4 bases and at J to 7 bases, leaving 3 bases not matched to a gene. As handled by the study authors: Nucleated cell counts were estimated from reference gene primer amplification. The protocol was immunoSEQ multiplex PCR, while the TCRdb copy is restricted to in-frame clones and leaves out a portion. V and J calls and clone size are as listed in that table; D and trimming were resolved from the DNA. This table has tens of thousands of clones, around 93% appearing once. The rearrangement links TRBV28 to TRBJ2-4; 11 nucleotides agree with TRBD1. Sequenced: peripheral blood. This receptor was taken from a woman aged 60 to 75 with active COVID-19. The CDR3 here is CASSSGTGGNIQYF. The CDR3 DNA sequence: TGTGCCAGCAGTTCCGGGACAGGGGGGAACATTCAGTACTTC.